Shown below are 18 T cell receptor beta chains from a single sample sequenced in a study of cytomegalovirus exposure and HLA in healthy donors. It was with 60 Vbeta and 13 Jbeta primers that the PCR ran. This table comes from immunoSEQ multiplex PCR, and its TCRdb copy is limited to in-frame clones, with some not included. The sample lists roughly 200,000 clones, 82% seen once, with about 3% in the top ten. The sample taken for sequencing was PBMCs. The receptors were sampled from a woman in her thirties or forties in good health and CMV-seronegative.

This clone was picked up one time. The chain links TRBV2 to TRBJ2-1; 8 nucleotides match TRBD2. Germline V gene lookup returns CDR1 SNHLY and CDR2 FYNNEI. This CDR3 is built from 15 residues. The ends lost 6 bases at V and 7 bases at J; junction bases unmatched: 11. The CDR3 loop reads CASRTGLETINEQFF. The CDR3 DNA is TGTGCCAGCAGAACGGGACTAGAGACTATAAATGAGCAGTTCTTC.

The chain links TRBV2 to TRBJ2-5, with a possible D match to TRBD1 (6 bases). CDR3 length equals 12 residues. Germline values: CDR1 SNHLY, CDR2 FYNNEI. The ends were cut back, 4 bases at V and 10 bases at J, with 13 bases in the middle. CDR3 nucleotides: TGTGCCAGCAGTGGACCGATGGGACACCAGTACTTC. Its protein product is CASSGPMGHQYF.

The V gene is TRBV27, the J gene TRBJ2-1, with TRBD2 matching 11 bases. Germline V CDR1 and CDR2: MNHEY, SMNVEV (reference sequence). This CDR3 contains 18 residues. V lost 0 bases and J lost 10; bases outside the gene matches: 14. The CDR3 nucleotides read TGTGCCAGCAGTTTATCGGTGACTAGCGGGAACCGGGGGGGAGAGCAGTTCTTC. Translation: CASSLSVTSGNRGGEQFF.

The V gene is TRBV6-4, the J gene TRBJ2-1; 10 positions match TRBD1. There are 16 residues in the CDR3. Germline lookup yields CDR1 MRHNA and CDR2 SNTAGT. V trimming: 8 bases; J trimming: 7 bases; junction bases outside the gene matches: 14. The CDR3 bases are TGTGCCAGCCCCGGGATTGGGACAGGGGAAAATAATGAGCAGTTCTTC. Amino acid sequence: CASPGIGTGENNEQFF.

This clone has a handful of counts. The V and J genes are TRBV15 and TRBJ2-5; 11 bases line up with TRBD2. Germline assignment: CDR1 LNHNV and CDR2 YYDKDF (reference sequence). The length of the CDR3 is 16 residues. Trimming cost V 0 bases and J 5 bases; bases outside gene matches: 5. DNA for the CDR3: TGTGCCACCAGCAGAGAAACTAGCGGGAGTGAGGAGACCCAGTACTTC. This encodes CATSRETSGSEETQYF.

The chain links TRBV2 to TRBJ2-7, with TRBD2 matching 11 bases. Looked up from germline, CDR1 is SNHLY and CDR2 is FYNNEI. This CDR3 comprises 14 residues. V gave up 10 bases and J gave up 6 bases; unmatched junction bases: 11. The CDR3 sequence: CATAGLADFGEQYF. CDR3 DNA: TGTGCCACAGCGGGACTAGCGGATTTCGGCGAGCAGTACTTC.

In DNA, the CDR3 is TGTGCCAGCAGCTTAGATCCAGGTGCCGGCACTGAAGCTTTCTTT. It specifies CASSLDPGAGTEAFF. The chain is built from TRBV7-9 and TRBJ1-1; D call uncertain. This CDR3 contains 15 residues. V was pared by 1 base and J by 4 bases, with 13 bases between. Germline CDR1 SEHNR, CDR2 FQNEAQ (reference sequence).

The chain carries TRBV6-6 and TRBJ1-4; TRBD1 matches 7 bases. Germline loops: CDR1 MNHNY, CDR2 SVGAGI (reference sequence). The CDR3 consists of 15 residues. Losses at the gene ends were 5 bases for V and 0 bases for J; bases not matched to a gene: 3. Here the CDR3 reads CASSTTGATNEKLFF. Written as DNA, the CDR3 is TGTGCCAGCAGTACTACAGGGGCAACTAATGAAAAACTGTTTTTT.

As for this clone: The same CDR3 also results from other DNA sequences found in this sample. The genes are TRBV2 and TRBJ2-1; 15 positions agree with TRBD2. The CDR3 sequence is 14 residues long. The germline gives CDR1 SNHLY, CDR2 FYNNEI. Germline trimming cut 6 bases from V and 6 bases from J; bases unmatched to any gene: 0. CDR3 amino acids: CASRGLAGGNEQFF. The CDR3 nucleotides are TGTGCCAGCAGGGGACTAGCGGGGGGCAATGAGCAGTTCTTC.

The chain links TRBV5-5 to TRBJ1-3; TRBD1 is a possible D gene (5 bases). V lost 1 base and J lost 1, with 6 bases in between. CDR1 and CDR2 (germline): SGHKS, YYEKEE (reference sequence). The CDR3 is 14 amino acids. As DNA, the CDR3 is TGTGCCAGCAGCTTGACAGGTTCTGGAAACACCATATATTTT. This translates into CASSLTGSGNTIYF.

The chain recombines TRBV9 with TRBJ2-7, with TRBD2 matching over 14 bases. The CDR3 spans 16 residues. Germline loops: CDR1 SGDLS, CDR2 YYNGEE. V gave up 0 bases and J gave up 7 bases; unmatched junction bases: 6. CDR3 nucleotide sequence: TGTGCCAGCAGCGTAGACGCGCGGACTAGCGGGAGGGAGCAGTACTTC. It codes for CASSVDARTSGREQYF.

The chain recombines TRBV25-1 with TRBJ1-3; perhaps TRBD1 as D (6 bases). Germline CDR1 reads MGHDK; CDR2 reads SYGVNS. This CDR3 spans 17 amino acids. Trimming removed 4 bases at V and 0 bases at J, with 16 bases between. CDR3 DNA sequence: TGTGCCAGCAGTGGGGACAACCCATTAAGCTCTGGAAACACCATATATTTT. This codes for CASSGDNPLSSGNTIYF.

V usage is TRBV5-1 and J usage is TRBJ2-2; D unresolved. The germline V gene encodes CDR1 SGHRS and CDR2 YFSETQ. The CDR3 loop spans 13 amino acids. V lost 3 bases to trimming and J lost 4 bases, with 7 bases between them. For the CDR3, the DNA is TGCGCCAGCAGCTACACGGGCACCGGGGAGCTGTTTTTT. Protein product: CASSYTGTGELFF.

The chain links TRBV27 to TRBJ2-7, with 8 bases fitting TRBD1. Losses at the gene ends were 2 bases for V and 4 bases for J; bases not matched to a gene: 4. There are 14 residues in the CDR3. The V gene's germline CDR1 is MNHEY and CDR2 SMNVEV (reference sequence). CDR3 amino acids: CASSLTRTGYEQYF. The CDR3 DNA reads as TGTGCCAGCAGTTTAACCAGGACAGGGTACGAGCAGTACTTC.

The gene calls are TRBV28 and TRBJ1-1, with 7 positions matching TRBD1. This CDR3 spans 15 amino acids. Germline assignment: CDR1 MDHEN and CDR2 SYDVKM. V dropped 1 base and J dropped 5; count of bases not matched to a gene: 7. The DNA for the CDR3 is TGTGCCAGCAGTTTATCCACAGGGGTTAGGACTGAAGCTTTCTTT. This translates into CASSLSTGVRTEAFF.

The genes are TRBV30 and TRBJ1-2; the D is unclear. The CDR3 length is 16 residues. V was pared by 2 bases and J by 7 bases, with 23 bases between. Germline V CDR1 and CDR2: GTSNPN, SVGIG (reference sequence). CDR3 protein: CAWSRQVVSWYGGYTF. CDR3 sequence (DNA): TGTGCCTGGAGTCGGCAGGTGGTATCTTGGTATGGTGGCTACACCTTC.

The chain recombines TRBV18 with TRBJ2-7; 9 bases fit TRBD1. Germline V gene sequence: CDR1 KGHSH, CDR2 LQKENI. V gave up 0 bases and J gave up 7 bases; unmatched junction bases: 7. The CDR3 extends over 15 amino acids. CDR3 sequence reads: CASSPPDRGSREQYF. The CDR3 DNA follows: TGTGCCAGCTCACCACCAGACAGGGGGTCACGGGAGCAGTACTTC. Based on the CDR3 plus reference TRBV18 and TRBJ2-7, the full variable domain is NAGVMQNPRHLVRRRGQEARLRCSPMKGHSHVYWYRQLPEEGLKFMVYLQKENIIDESGMPKERFSAEFPKEGPSILRIQQVVRGDSAAYFCASSPPDRGSREQYFGPGTRLTVT.

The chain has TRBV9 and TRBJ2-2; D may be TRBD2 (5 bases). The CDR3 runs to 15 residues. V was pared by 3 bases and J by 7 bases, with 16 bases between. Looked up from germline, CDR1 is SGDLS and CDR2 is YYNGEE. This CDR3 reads CASSGSDLAFGELFF. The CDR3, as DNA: TGTGCCAGCAGCGGATCGGACTTAGCGTTCGGGGAGCTGTTTTTT.